Below are 22 T cell receptor beta chains sequenced from a single sample in a study of graft-versus-host responses after intestinal transplantation. The method was immunoSEQ multiplex PCR; TCRdb's version includes in-frame clones alone and lacks a portion of them. The data show approximately 950 clones, with 84% seen just once and 15% to 20% held by the top ten. Intraepithelial plus lamina propria lymphocytes were released by processing graft tissue. This specimen consisted of ileum tissue, obtained 109 days after intestinal transplant. These receptors all come from a human patient who received an intestinal transplant, so some T cells may come from the graft donor.

The chain carries TRBV5-1 and TRBJ2-3; TRBD1 matches at 8 bases. The CDR3 totals 14 residues. The germline gives CDR1 SGHRS, CDR2 YFSETQ. The V gene end was trimmed by 3 bases and the J gene end by 3 bases; junction bases not matched to a gene: 3. The CDR3 spells CASSSRQGTDTQYF. The CDR3 DNA is TGCGCCAGCAGCTCCAGACAGGGGACAGATACGCAGTATTTT.

The V gene is TRBV7-8, the J gene TRBJ1-6; 9 positions match TRBD1. Germline V gene lookup returns CDR1 SGHVS and CDR2 FQNEAQ. The V and J ends lost 0 bases and 12 bases, in that order; junction bases with no gene match: 6. The CDR3 has 15 residues. The CDR3 region has the DNA TGTGCCAGCAGCTTAGCAGCCGGGGACAGGGAACCCCTCCACTTT. Its protein is CASSLAAGDREPLHF.

This clone has more than one count but fewer than ten. This sequence joins TRBV2 and TRBJ2-7, with D perhaps matching TRBD1 (6 bases). The CDR3 spans 14 residues. Trimming removed 6 bases from V and 0 bases from J, with 12 bases in between. The germline gives CDR1 SNHLY, CDR2 FYNNEI. This CDR3 is CASRRTDSSYEQYF. The CDR3 DNA reads as TGTGCCAGCAGACGGACAGACAGCTCCTACGAGCAGTACTTC.

Written as DNA, the CDR3 is TGTGCCAGCAGTGAAGGGCGCGGCCCCGCAACTAATGAAAAACTGTTTTTT. Its protein is CASSEGRGPATNEKLFF. The chain couples TRBV6-1 to TRBJ1-4; D not resolved. The CDR3 extends over 17 amino acids. Trimming stripped 1 base from V and 0 bases from J, with 12 bases between. CDR1 and CDR2 from the germline V gene are MNHNS and SASEGT.

Note on this clone: Germline and junction disagree at one end, which may indicate a read error. J is TRBJ1-3 and V is TRBV4-2; D is possibly TRBD1 (6 bases). The CDR3 length is 16 residues. CDR1 and CDR2 (germline): LGHNA, YNFKEQ. DNA of the CDR3: TGTGCCAGCAGCCAACCCGCGGCAGGGGCTGGAAGCACCATATATTTT. It yields the protein CASSQPAAGAGSTIYF.

This chain connects TRBV29-1 to TRBJ2-7, with 7 positions matching TRBD1. Germline V lookup: CDR1 SQVTM, CDR2 ANQGSEA. The CDR3 loop spans 13 amino acids. J lost 2 bases, V lost 5 bases, and 6 bases had no gene match. The CDR3 loop reads CSVFNRGPYEQYF. For the CDR3, the DNA is TGCAGCGTTTTTAACAGGGGTCCCTACGAGCAGTACTTC.

This chain connects TRBV10-3 to TRBJ2-1, with D unresolved. V lost 2 bases, J lost 4 bases, and 6 bases lay in between. CDR1 is ENHRY and CDR2 is SYGVKD in the germline V gene. This CDR3 has 13 amino acids. In nucleotides, the CDR3 is TGTGCCATCAGTGAGCTAGGTTACAATGAGCAGTTCTTC. Its translation is CAISELGYNEQFF.

The rearrangement joins TRBV5-1 to TRBJ1-2; possibly TRBD1 for D (5 bases). The germline V and J ends were trimmed by 0 bases and 2 bases, with 14 bases remaining between them. Looked up from germline, CDR1 is SGHRS and CDR2 is YFSETQ. This CDR3 comprises 16 residues. The CDR3 reads CASSLGHRDLNYGYTF. CDR3 nucleotide sequence: TGCGCCAGCAGCTTGGGACACCGGGACCTGAACTATGGCTACACCTTC.

The CDR3 region is CASSSGASTDTQYF. The CDR3 region has the DNA TGTGCCAGCAGCTCGGGGGCTAGCACAGATACGCAGTATTTT. The chain employs TRBV7-8 and TRBJ2-3; D is perhaps TRBD1 or TRBD2 (6 bases each). This CDR3 has 14 residues. V lost 4 bases and J 0 bases, leaving 8 bases between the germline ends. CDR1 SGHVS and CDR2 FQNEAQ come from the germline V gene.

The CDR3 sequence: CAISDPGLIYEQYF. The DNA of the CDR3 is TGTGCCATCAGTGACCCGGGACTGATCTACGAGCAGTACTTC. This sequence joins TRBV10-3 and TRBJ2-7; TRBD2 is a possible D gene (6 bases). From germline, CDR1 is ENHRY and CDR2 SYGVKD. The CDR3 loop spans 14 amino acids. Trimming removed 3 bases from V and 3 bases from J, with 12 bases in between.

V usage is TRBV5-4 and J usage is TRBJ2-5; D possibly corresponds to TRBD2 (6 bases). The V gene lost 3 bases and the J gene lost 2 bases, with 14 bases spanning the gap. The V gene's germline CDR1 is SGHNT and CDR2 YYREEE (reference sequence). The CDR3 consists of 15 residues. CDR3 coding DNA: TGTGCCAGCAGCTACGGACGGGGGTTGCAAGAGACCCAGTACTTC. Protein: CASSYGRGLQETQYF. The full variable domain, in which reference TRBV5-4 and TRBJ2-5 provide the parts outside the CDR3, is ETGVTQSPTHLIKTRGQQVTLRCSSQSGHNTVSWYQQALGQGPQFIFQYYREEENGRGNFPPRFSGLQFPNYSSELNVNALELDDSALYLCASSYGRGLQETQYFGPGTRLLVL.

The chain carries TRBV7-9 and TRBJ2-1; the match to TRBD2 covers 7 bases. This CDR3 region has 13 residues. V lost 4 bases and J lost 5; bases outside the gene matches: 2. CDR1 SEHNR and CDR2 FQNEAQ come from the germline V gene (reference sequence). The CDR3 region is CASSWDYDNEQFF. CDR3 bases: TGTGCCAGCAGCTGGGACTACGACAATGAGCAGTTCTTC.

V and J are TRBV5-6 and TRBJ1-1; a weak D match, TRBD1 (5 bases). With 4 bases removed from V and 5 bases from J, the gap between germline ends came to 12 bases. CDR3 length equals 13 residues. Germline CDR1 reads SGHDT; CDR2 reads YYEEEE. The CDR3 DNA follows: TGTGCCAGCAGCCCCGAAGGGGTGACTGAAGCTTTCTTT. Translating gives CASSPEGVTEAFF.

This chain joins TRBV19 and TRBJ2-2, with a weak D call TRBD2 (5 bases). The CDR3 spans 14 residues. Germline values: CDR1 LNHDA, CDR2 SQIVND (reference sequence). The V gene lost 10 bases and the J gene lost 0 bases, with 12 bases spanning the gap. The CDR3 sequence: CATTRGPNTGELFF. The CDR3 DNA sequence: TGTGCCACTACTAGAGGTCCGAACACCGGGGAGCTGTTTTTT.

The rearrangement uses TRBV7-2 and TRBJ1-3; TRBD1 agrees at 8 bases. Germline CDR1 SGHTA, CDR2 FQGNSA. The CDR3 totals 15 residues. J lost 2 bases, V lost 2 bases, and 2 bases had no gene match. DNA for the CDR3: TGTGCCAGCAGCTTAAGGACAGGGCCTGGAAACACCATATATTTT. Residues: CASSLRTGPGNTIYF.

The V call is TRBV6-1, the J call TRBJ1-5; a weak D match, TRBD1 (6 bases). V lost 2 bases and J lost 2, with 10 bases in between. Germline V gene data show CDR1 as MNHNS and CDR2 as SASEGT. The CDR3 has 15 residues. Written as DNA, the CDR3 is TGTGCCAGCAGTGAACAAGGGGGGGGCAATCAGCCCCAGCATTTT. Translating it yields CASSEQGGGNQPQHF.

The genes are TRBV6-4 and TRBJ2-3; TRBD2 matches at 13 bases. V shed 6 bases, J shed 5 bases, and the junction held 8 bases outside the gene matches. Germline V lookup: CDR1 MRHNA, CDR2 SNTAGT. This CDR3 region has 16 residues. The CDR3 sequence is CASSQGLAGEGDTQYF. The CDR3 DNA reads as TGTGCCAGCAGCCAAGGACTAGCGGGAGAGGGAGATACGCAGTATTTT.

To note about this clone: The same CDR3 is also encoded by other DNA sequences in this sample. The chain combines TRBV4-1 with TRBJ2-1; no clear D. Germline V CDR1 and CDR2: MGHRA, YSYEKL. The CDR3 has 15 amino acids. The germline V and J ends were trimmed by 4 bases and 0 bases, with 10 bases remaining between them. The chain's CDR3 is CASSLLAFSYNEQFF. The CDR3 DNA sequence: TGCGCCAGCAGCCTTCTGGCTTTCTCCTACAATGAGCAGTTCTTC.

The rearrangement links TRBV18 to TRBJ2-7; 11 bases are shared with TRBD1. This CDR3 comprises 15 residues. The V gene end was trimmed by 3 bases and the J gene end by 3 bases; junction bases not matched to a gene: 4. Germline V lookup: CDR1 KGHSH, CDR2 LQKENI. In DNA, the CDR3 is TGTGCCAGCTCACCTTTCGGGACAGGGGGCTACGAGCAGTACTTC. This gives the protein CASSPFGTGGYEQYF.

This rearrangement joins TRBV30 to TRBJ2-5; 7 nucleotides line up with TRBD1. CDR1 and CDR2 from the germline V gene are GTSNPN and SVGIG (reference sequence). Germline trimming cut 3 bases from V and 2 bases from J; bases unmatched to any gene: 9. The CDR3 is 15 residues long. CDR3 loop: CAWRSTGWGQETQYF. Here the CDR3 DNA reads TGTGCCTGGAGATCGACAGGGTGGGGACAAGAGACCCAGTACTTC. Filled out from reference TRBV30 and TRBJ2-5, the complete variable domain reads SQTIHQWPATLVQPVGSPLSLECTVEGTSNPNLYWYRQAAGRGLQLLFYSVGIGQISSEVPQNLSASRPQDRQFILSSKKLLLSDSGFYLCAWRSTGWGQETQYFGPGTRLLVL.

V is TRBV5-1 and J is TRBJ2-1; TRBD1 matches 10 bases. J lost 3 bases, V lost 0 bases, and 0 bases had no gene match. The CDR3 length is 15 residues. Per the germline V gene, CDR1 is SGHRS and CDR2 is YFSETQ. Here the CDR3 DNA reads TGCGCCAGCAGCTTGGGGGACAGGGGCTACAATGAGCAGTTCTTC. Protein product: CASSLGDRGYNEQFF.

The chain carries TRBV10-1 and TRBJ1-1; the D gene is possibly TRBD1 (5 bases). This CDR3 region has 13 residues. Trimming took 2 bases from V and 4 from J, leaving 8 bases between them. Germline CDR1 reads WNHNN; CDR2 reads SYGVQD (reference sequence). CDR3 protein: CASSEQGSTEAFF. Here the CDR3 DNA reads TGCGCCAGCAGTGAGCAGGGATCCACTGAAGCTTTCTTT.